The 3 T cell receptor beta chains below come from one sample, sequenced in a study of cytomegalovirus exposure and HLA in healthy donors. The PCR ran on 60 Vbeta and 13 Jbeta primers. Sequencing used immunoSEQ multiplex PCR; TCRdb keeps in-frame clones, though not all of them. The sample contains some 120,000 clones, around 83% of which appear only once. The specimen sequenced was PBMCs. These receptors all stem from a woman aged 18-29 years in good health and CMV-seropositive.

For the CDR3, the DNA is TGCGCCAGCAGCTTGGGGGGGGGCGCTCGGATCGAGCAGTACTTC. It codes for CASSLGGGARIEQYF. The chain carries TRBV5-1 and TRBJ2-7; a possible D gene is TRBD2 (7 bases). This CDR3 is built from 15 residues. From germline, CDR1 is SGHRS and CDR2 YFSETQ. Trimming cost V 0 bases and J 6 bases, with 16 bases left between them.

The chain employs TRBV27 and TRBJ1-1; the match to TRBD1 covers 12 bases. The CDR3 totals 18 residues. With 2 bases clipped from V and 3 bases from J, the junction kept 10 bases outside the gene matches. CDR1 and CDR2 (germline): MNHEY, SMNVEV (reference sequence). The CDR3 DNA sequence: TGTGCCAGCAGTTTACGGTCCCGGGACAGGGGGCCGGACACTGAAGCTTTCTTT. Its translation: CASSLRSRDRGPDTEAFF.

V gene TRBV6-4 combines with J gene TRBJ2-2; 11 bases fit TRBD2. The CDR3 covers 15 residues. V shed 3 bases and J 8 bases; nucleotides not matched to a gene: 5. The germline V gene has CDR1 MRHNA and CDR2 SNTAGT. CDR3 in amino acids: CASSEGTSGIGELFF. As DNA, the CDR3 is TGTGCCAGCAGTGAAGGGACTAGCGGAATAGGGGAGCTGTTTTTT.